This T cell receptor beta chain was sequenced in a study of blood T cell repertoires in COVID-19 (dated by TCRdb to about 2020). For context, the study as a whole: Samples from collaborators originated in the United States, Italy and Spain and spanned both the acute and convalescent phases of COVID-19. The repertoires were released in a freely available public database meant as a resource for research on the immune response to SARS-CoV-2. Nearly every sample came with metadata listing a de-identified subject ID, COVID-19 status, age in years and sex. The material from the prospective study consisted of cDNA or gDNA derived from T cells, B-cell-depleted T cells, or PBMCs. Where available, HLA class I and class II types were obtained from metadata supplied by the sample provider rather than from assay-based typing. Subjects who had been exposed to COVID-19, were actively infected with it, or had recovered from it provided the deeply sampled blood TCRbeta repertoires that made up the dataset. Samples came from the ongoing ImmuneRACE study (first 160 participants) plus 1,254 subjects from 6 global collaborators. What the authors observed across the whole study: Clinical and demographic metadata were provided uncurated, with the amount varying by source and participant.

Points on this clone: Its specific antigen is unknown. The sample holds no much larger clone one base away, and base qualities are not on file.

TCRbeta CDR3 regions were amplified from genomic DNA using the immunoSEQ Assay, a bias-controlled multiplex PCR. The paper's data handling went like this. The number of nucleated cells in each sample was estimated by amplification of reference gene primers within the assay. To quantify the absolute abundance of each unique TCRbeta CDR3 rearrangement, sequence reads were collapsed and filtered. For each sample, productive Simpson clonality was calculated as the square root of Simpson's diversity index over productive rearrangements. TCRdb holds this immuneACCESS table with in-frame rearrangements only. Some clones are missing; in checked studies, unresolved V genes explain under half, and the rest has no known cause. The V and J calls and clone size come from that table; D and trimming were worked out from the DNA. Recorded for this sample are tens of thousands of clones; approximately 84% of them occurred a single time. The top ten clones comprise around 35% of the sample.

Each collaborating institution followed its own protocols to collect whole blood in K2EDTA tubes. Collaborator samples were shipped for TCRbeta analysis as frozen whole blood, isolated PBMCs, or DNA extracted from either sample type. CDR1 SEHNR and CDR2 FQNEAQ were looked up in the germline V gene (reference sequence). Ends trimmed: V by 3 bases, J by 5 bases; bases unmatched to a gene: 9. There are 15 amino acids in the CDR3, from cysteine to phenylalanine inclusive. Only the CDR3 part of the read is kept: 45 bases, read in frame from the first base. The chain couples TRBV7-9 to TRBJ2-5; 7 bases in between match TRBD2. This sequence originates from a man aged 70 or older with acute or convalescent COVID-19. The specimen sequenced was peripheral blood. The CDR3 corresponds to CASSLGGGSKETQYF. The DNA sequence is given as TGTGCCAGCAGCTTGGGCGGGGGTTCTAAGGAGACCCAGTACTTC. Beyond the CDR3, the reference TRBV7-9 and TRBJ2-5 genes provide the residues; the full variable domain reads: DTGVSQNPRHKITKRGQNVTFRCDPISEHNRLYWYRQTLGQGPEFLTYFQNEAQLEKSRLLSDRFSAERPKGSFSTLEIQRTEQGDSAMYLCASSLGGGSKETQYFGPGTRLLVL.